Presented here are 12 T cell receptor beta chains from one specimen sequenced in a study of identical twins. In TCRdb, the 5' RACE reads were re-called with MiXCR into one record per CDR3 protein. Here the sample spans roughly 1.6 million distinct CDR3 sequences, less than 40% being singletons. The sample was cord blood. The receptors were sampled from a newborn girl in good health.

This clonotype was counted at least ten times. The chain employs TRBV29-1 and TRBJ2-3; 8 positions agree with TRBD2. J gave up 0 bases and V 3 bases, and 2 bases lay outside the gene matches. CDR3 size: 14 residues. Germline V gene data show CDR1 as SQVTM and CDR2 as ANQGSEA. CDR3 sequence: CSVERGASTDTQYF. Written as DNA, the CDR3 is TGCAGCGTTGAGCGGGGGGCTAGCACAGATACGCAGTATTTT.

The chain recombines TRBV12-3 or TRBV12-4 with TRBJ1-5, with TRBD1 matching 8 bases. This CDR3 region has 14 residues. V was clipped by 6 bases and J by 5 bases; unmatched bases: 6. CDR3 amino acids: CASRAGTGYQPQHF. The CDR3 nucleotides are TGTGCCAGCAGAGCCGGGACAGGATATCAGCCCCAGCATTTT.

The rearrangement joins TRBV5-1 to TRBJ2-3; 9 nucleotides match TRBD1. Germline V gene sequence: CDR1 SGHRS, CDR2 YFSETQ. The trim removed 4 bases at V and 1 base at J, leaving 7 bases unmatched. This CDR3 has 16 residues. The CDR3 DNA follows: TGCGCCAGCAGCCCTAGACAGGGGGTGCGCACAGATACGCAGTATTTT. Protein product: CASSPRQGVRTDTQYF.

The rearrangement links TRBV9 to TRBJ1-6, with 7 bases fitting TRBD1. This CDR3 has 15 residues. V was clipped by 0 bases and J by 9 bases; unmatched bases: 6. CDR1 is SGDLS, CDR2 YYNGEE, per germline. CDR3 sequence (DNA): TGTGCCAGCAGCGTAGCTTCAGGGGGTGGTTCACCCCTCCACTTT. Amino acid sequence: CASSVASGGGSPLHF.

V gene TRBV21-1 combines with J gene TRBJ1-1. TRBV21-1 is classified as a pseudogene. CDR3 size: 16 residues. Here the CDR3 DNA reads TGTGCCAGCAGCAGGGACGCCGAGGGAGGGAAGCCTGAAGCTTTCTTT. This codes for CASSRDAEGGKPEAFF.

CDR3 sequence (DNA): TGCAGTGCTAGGATCTATACAGGGAGCTCCTATAATTCACCCCTCCACTTT. This encodes CSARIYTGSSYNSPLHF. This chain joins TRBV20-1 and TRBJ1-6; maybe TRBD1 (6 bases). CDR3 size: 17 residues. CDR1 is DFQATT and CDR2 is SNEGSKA in the germline V gene (reference sequence). V lost 3 bases and J lost 0, with 15 bases in between.

V is TRBV20-1 and J is TRBJ1-2, with a weak D call TRBD1 (6 bases). This CDR3 contains 15 residues. With 3 bases removed from V and 1 base from J, the gap between germline ends came to 15 bases. CDR1 is DFQATT, CDR2 SNEGSKA, per germline (reference sequence). This CDR3 is CSASAAGGLNYGYTF. The CDR3 region has the DNA TGCAGTGCTAGTGCCGCCGGGGGCCTTAACTATGGCTACACCTTC.

V gene TRBV4-2 combines with J gene TRBJ2-7, with 11 bases aligning to TRBD2. The CDR3 loop spans 15 amino acids. With V trimmed by 2 bases and J by 2 bases, 2 bases remained unmatched. Germline CDR1 and CDR2: LGHNA and YNFKEQ. This CDR3 reads CASSQKGLAAYEQYF. The DNA for the CDR3 is TGTGCCAGCAGCCAAAAGGGACTAGCGGCCTACGAGCAGTACTTC.

A note on this clonotype: The junction shows a germline mismatch at one end, possibly a read error. The chain recombines TRBV29-1 with TRBJ1-2; TRBD1 matches 8 bases. Germline V lookup: CDR1 SQVTM, CDR2 ANQGSEA. The length of the CDR3 is 14 residues. The CDR3 nucleotides read TGCAGCGCCCCAAAGCCAGGGGGCGACTATGGCTACATCTTC. It is translated as CSAPKPGGDYGYIF.

In this sample, this clonotype turned up a few times. The rearrangement joins TRBV10-3 to TRBJ2-5; D gene uncertain. V lost 6 bases, J lost 4 bases, and 15 bases lay in between. CDR1 and CDR2 from the germline V gene are ENHRY and SYGVKD. The length of the CDR3 is 14 residues. In DNA form, the CDR3 reads TGTGCCATCAGCCAGGAGAACCCCCCAGAGACCCAGTACTTC. It translates to CAISQENPPETQYF.

This clonotype was seen only a few times. CDR3 nucleotides: TGTGCCACGAAGGGACTCCTAACAGATACGCAGTATTTT. It encodes CATKGLLTDTQYF. The V call is TRBV10-3, the J call TRBJ2-3, with a tentative D call TRBD2 (6 bases). The CDR3 is 13 residues long. Looked up from germline, CDR1 is ENHRY and CDR2 is SYGVKD. V shed 10 bases and J shed 3 bases, with 14 bases lying between them.

This chain links TRBV10-3 with TRBJ2-1, with TRBD2 identical over 10 bases. V trimming: 6 bases; J trimming: 1 base; junction bases outside the gene matches: 6. The CDR3 length is 16 residues. Germline V gene lookup returns CDR1 ENHRY and CDR2 SYGVKD. For the CDR3, the DNA is TGTGCCATCAGGGGGTCTAGCGGGAGTTCCTACAATGAGCAGTTCTTC. Its translation is CAIRGSSGSSYNEQFF.